The 21 T cell receptor beta chains in this list originate from one sample, sequenced in a study of T cells after yellow fever vaccination. TCRdb fed the 5' RACE reads into MiXCR, producing one record per CDR3 protein. The sample lists some 600,000 distinct CDR3 sequences; roughly an eighth were seen once. Sequences were derived from PBMCs, sampled on the day of the yellow fever booster vaccination. These TCRs come from a man aged 25 to 45 who received the YFV17D yellow fever vaccine.

This clonotype was detected many times. The V and J genes are TRBV5-1 and TRBJ1-1; no clear D. V lost 0 bases and J 5 bases, leaving 14 bases between the germline ends. The germline V gene encodes CDR1 SGHRS and CDR2 YFSETQ. The CDR3 is 15 residues long. The chain's CDR3 is CASSLAPHGKTEAFF. For the CDR3, the DNA is TGCGCCAGCAGCTTGGCCCCCCACGGCAAGACTGAAGCTTTCTTT.

The V and J genes are TRBV11-2 and TRBJ2-2; no reliable D call. The CDR3 is 15 residues long. The germline V gene encodes CDR1 SGHAT and CDR2 FQNNGV. V gave up 6 bases and J gave up 3 bases, with 14 bases separating them. The CDR3 sequence is CASSFNGRYTGELFF. The CDR3 DNA sequence: TGTGCCAGCAGTTTCAATGGCCGTTACACCGGGGAGCTGTTTTTT. Using reference TRBV11-2 and TRBJ2-2 for the parts outside the CDR3, the full variable domain is EAGVAQSPRYKIIEKRQSVAFWCNPISGHATLYWYQQILGQGPKLLIQFQNNGVVDDSQLPKDRFSAERLKGVDSTLKIQPAKLEDSAVYLCASSFNGRYTGELFFGEGSRLTVL.

There are a few counts of this clonotype. The gene calls are TRBV20-1 and TRBJ2-1; D is uncertain. The V end was cut by 3 bases, the J end by 15 bases, with 12 bases between. This CDR3 is built from 10 residues. Per germline, CDR1 DFQATT and CDR2 SNEGSKA (reference sequence). DNA of the CDR3: TGCAGTGCTAGGCCGGGTCCACGGTTCTTC. Its translation: CSARPGPRFF.

As DNA, the CDR3 is TGCGCCAGCTTCCGCCGGACTAGGGACAATGAGCAGTTCTTC. Its protein is CASFRRTRDNEQFF. The chain carries TRBV10-1 and TRBJ2-1, with 7 nucleotides matching TRBD2. The CDR3 runs 14 residues. The trim removed 8 bases at V and 5 bases at J, leaving 9 bases unmatched. CDR1 is WNHNN, CDR2 SYGVQD, per germline (reference sequence).

The chain joins TRBV4-1 to TRBJ2-1; no firm D call. V dropped 0 bases and J dropped 0 bases, with 15 bases sitting between them. Germline-derived CDR1 and CDR2 are MGHRA and YSYEKL. The length of the CDR3 is 18 residues. The CDR3: CASSQDQTPTFSYNEQFF. The CDR3 DNA sequence: TGCGCCAGCAGCCAAGATCAGACGCCCACCTTCTCCTACAATGAGCAGTTCTTC.

This clonotype occurred a few times. The J gene is TRBJ2-7, the V gene TRBV6-2 or TRBV6-3; D is unresolved. V was cut by 8 bases and J by 2 bases, with 10 bases left in between. The CDR3 spans 12 residues. CDR1 is MNHEY, CDR2 SVGEGT, per germline. The CDR3 is CASRSWAYEQYF. In DNA form, the CDR3 reads TGTGCCAGCCGATCGTGGGCCTACGAGCAGTACTTC.

The sample holds a few counts of this clonotype. The V call is TRBV15, the J call TRBJ2-3, with 7 bases fitting TRBD2. CDR1 and CDR2 (germline): LNHNV, YYDKDF (reference sequence). The CDR3 loop spans 15 amino acids. The V and J ends lost 6 bases and 3 bases, in that order; junction bases with no gene match: 9. This CDR3 is CATSRGRDSTDTQYF. The CDR3 coding sequence is TGTGCCACCAGTCGAGGGAGGGATTCTACAGATACGCAGTATTTT.

Many counts were recorded for this clonotype. The chain links TRBV7-2 to TRBJ1-5; unclear D gene. The germline V gene has CDR1 SGHTA and CDR2 FQGNSA. Trimming took 6 bases from V and 0 from J, leaving 6 bases between them. The CDR3 extends over 13 amino acids. As DNA, the CDR3 is TGTGCCAGCAGTTCGGTTAGCAATCAGCCCCAGCATTTT. Its protein is CASSSVSNQPQHF.

This clonotype was found a few times. This rearrangement joins TRBV23-1 to TRBJ2-1, with D perhaps matching TRBD2 (5 bases). TRBV23-1 is recorded as an ORF, its role being uncertain. Trimming pared 3 bases from V and 8 bases from J, leaving 14 bases between. This CDR3 spans 14 amino acids. This chain's CDR3 is CASSHRTDGYEQFF. The CDR3 DNA reads as TGCGCCAGCAGTCATAGGACTGACGGCTATGAGCAGTTCTTC.

The chain employs TRBV27 and TRBJ2-3; perhaps TRBD2 as D (6 bases). This CDR3 has 16 amino acids. Between the trimmed V and J ends, which lost 5 bases and 0 bases, there was a span of 15 bases. Germline loops: CDR1 MNHEY, CDR2 SMNVEV (reference sequence). The CDR3 region has the DNA TGTGCCAGCAGTCGCGGGACGGGGGTGAGCACAGATACGCAGTATTTT. Its protein product is CASSRGTGVSTDTQYF.

The chain has TRBV20-1 and TRBJ2-5; D gene uncertain. CDR3 length equals 12 residues. Germline CDR1 DFQATT, CDR2 SNEGSKA (reference sequence). Trimming took off 0 bases at V and 5 bases at J, with 7 bases between the two ends. This chain's CDR3 is CSARESGETQYF. CDR3 DNA: TGCAGTGCTAGAGAATCGGGTGAGACCCAGTACTTC.

Only a few counts were recorded for this clonotype. The rearrangement uses TRBV12-3 or TRBV12-4 and TRBJ1-1; 8 bases map to TRBD1. V shed 3 bases, J shed 4 bases, and the junction held 7 bases outside the gene matches. This CDR3 has 15 amino acids. This chain's CDR3 is CASSFSLGQGTEAFF. In DNA, the CDR3 is TGTGCCAGCAGTTTTTCCCTCGGACAGGGCACTGAAGCTTTCTTT.

This chain links TRBV7-2 with TRBJ2-3; D gene uncertain. V was clipped by 4 bases and J by 0 bases, with 14 bases between them. This CDR3 is 16 amino acids long. Germline V gene sequence: CDR1 SGHTA, CDR2 FQGNSA. The CDR3 coding sequence is TGTGCCAGCAGCTCAATTCTAGGTTCTAGCACAGATACGCAGTATTTT. Protein: CASSSILGSSTDTQYF.

This clonotype was seen a few times. This chain uses TRBV7-9 with TRBJ1-6; TRBD1 matches at 7 bases. The CDR3 covers 15 residues. After removal of 5 bases from V and 6 bases from J, the junction contained 7 bases not matched to a gene. Looked up from germline, CDR1 is SEHNR and CDR2 is FQNEAQ (reference sequence). The CDR3 loop reads CASSNRDSFNSPLHF. CDR3 coding DNA: TGTGCCAGCAGCAACCGGGACAGTTTTAATTCACCCCTCCACTTT.

V is TRBV14 and J is TRBJ2-1, with TRBD2 identical over 15 bases. Germline CDR1 is SGHDN and CDR2 is FVKESK. CDR3 length equals 19 residues. V lost 5 bases, J lost 0 bases, and 8 bases stayed unmatched. The DNA for the CDR3 is TGTGCCAGCAGCAGACTAGGGACTAGCGGGAGGAGCTCCTACAATGAGCAGTTCTTC. Amino acid sequence: CASSRLGTSGRSSYNEQFF.

Concerning this clonotype: As the CDR3 is not closed by the conserved phenylalanine or tryptophan, this likely results from a read error. The gene calls are TRBV6-5 and TRBJ1-4, with 7 bases identical to TRBD1. Germline trimming cut 6 bases from V and 7 bases from J; bases unmatched to any gene: 11. Germline V gene data show CDR1 as MNHEY and CDR2 as SVGAGI. The CDR3 consists of 15 residues. The CDR3 region has the DNA TGTGCCAGCAGCTATCAGACAGGGTGGACTGAAAAACTGTTTTCT. Translated: CASSYQTGWTEKLFS.

The chain joins TRBV27 to TRBJ2-1; TRBD2 agrees at 10 bases. Germline CDR1 reads MNHEY; CDR2 reads SMNVEV (reference sequence). Trimming took 8 bases from V and 9 from J; bases not matched to a gene: 16. This CDR3 spans 16 amino acids. The CDR3 sequence is CASLKVASGSIGEQFF. Here the CDR3 DNA reads TGTGCCAGCCTTAAGGTAGCTAGCGGGAGTATCGGTGAGCAGTTCTTC.

The chain employs TRBV12-3 or TRBV12-4 and TRBJ2-6, with 8 nucleotides matching TRBD2. The V and J ends lost 6 bases and 2 bases, in that order; junction bases with no gene match: 3. The CDR3 covers 15 residues. CDR3 nucleotides: TGTGCCAGCAGACGGGGGGGGGCTGGGGCCAACGTCCTGACTTTC. It is translated as CASRRGGAGANVLTF.

In its sample, this clonotype was seen a few times. This chain links TRBV5-5 with TRBJ2-2, with TRBD1 identical over 9 bases. CDR1 is SGHKS, CDR2 YYEKEE, per germline (reference sequence). There are 15 residues in the CDR3. V gave up 4 bases and J gave up 4 bases; unmatched junction bases: 5. The CDR3 DNA sequence: TGTGCCAGCAGCATACGACAGGGGGGCACCGGGGAGCTGTTTTTT. Residues: CASSIRQGGTGELFF.

The chain carries TRBV29-1 and TRBJ2-7; weak D call: TRBD2 (6 bases). Trimming shortened V by 4 bases and J by 7 bases, and 11 bases separated the two germline ends. This CDR3 contains 11 residues. Per germline, CDR1 SQVTM and CDR2 ANQGSEA. The CDR3 coding sequence is TGCAGCGTTGGATGGGCGGGGGAGCAGTACTTC. Translation: CSVGWAGEQYF.

In its sample, this clonotype was seen a few times. The chain employs TRBV20-1 and TRBJ2-1; D is uncertain. V was shortened by 2 bases and J by 9 bases, with 5 bases between the two germline ends. Germline V gene lookup returns CDR1 DFQATT and CDR2 SNEGSKA (reference sequence). The CDR3 spans 10 residues. The CDR3 nucleotides read TGCAGTGCTAGATACGGTGAGCAGTTCTTC. This sequence encodes CSARYGEQFF.